This TCR beta chain was identified during a study of shared clonotypes between healthy human individuals. Study details: Plates per donor: three CD4 naive, three CD4 memory, two CD8 naive, one CD8 memory.

With regard to this clone: Its specificity is unknown.

Study-level results: Represented genetic and exposure-history diversity was restricted by having few donors.

Method: immunoSEQ multiplex PCR; TCRdb's copy keeps in-frame clones and lacks some. Of about 1.1 million clones listed, approximately 78% are singletons. Sequenced input: memory CD4+ T cells from PBMCs. Subset specified: CD45RA-negative fraction. The source is a man between 18 and 35 years old in good health. Some clones in this sample may be carry-over from other donors' samples.

The CDR3 bases are TGCGCCAGCATGAAAGTCCCCGGCACTGAAGCTTTCTTT. Its protein product is CASMKVPGTEAFF. The genes are TRBV5-1 and TRBJ1-1; D not resolved. CDR1 is SGHRS and CDR2 is YFSETQ in the germline V gene. This CDR3 region has 13 residues. Deletions cut 6 bases from V and 4 bases from J, with 13 bases between.